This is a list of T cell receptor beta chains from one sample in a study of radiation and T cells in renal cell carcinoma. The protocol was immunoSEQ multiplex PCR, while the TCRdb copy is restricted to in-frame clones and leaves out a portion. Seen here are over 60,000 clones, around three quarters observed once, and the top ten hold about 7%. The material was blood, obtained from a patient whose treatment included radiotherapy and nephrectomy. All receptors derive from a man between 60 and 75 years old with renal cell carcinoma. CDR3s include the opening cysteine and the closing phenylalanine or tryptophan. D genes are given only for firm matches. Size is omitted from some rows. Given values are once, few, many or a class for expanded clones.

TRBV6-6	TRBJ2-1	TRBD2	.	CASRPSGAGDYNEQFF	TGTGCCAGCAGGCCCTCCGGGGCGGGGGACTACAATGAGCAGTTCTTC
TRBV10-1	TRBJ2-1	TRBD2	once	CASSPITSGGYNEQFF	TGCGCCAGCAGCCCTATCACTAGCGGGGGGTACAATGAGCAGTTCTTC
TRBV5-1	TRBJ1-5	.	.	CASSLRGASNQPQHF	TGCGCCAGCAGCTTAAGGGGGGCCAGCAATCAGCCCCAGCATTTT
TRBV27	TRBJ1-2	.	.	CASSWQGGDGYTF	TGTGCCAGCAGTTGGCAGGGAGGAGATGGCTACACCTTC
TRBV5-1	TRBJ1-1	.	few	CASSYKDRSMNTEAFF	TGCGCCAGCAGTTATAAAGACCGATCCATGAACACTGAAGCTTTCTTT
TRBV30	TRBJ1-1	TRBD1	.	CAWSSGTGGTEAFF	TGTGCCTGGAGTTCCGGGACAGGGGGCACTGAAGCTTTCTTT
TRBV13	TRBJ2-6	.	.	CASSSLSFGSGANVLTF	TGTGCCAGCAGCTCCCTAAGTTTTGGCTCTGGGGCCAACGTCCTGACTTTC
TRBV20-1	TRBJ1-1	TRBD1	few	CSAWTGLAFF	TGCAGTGCTTGGACAGGGTTGGCTTTCTTT
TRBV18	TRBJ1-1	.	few	CASSPGPIQNTEAFF	TGTGCCAGCTCTCCCGGGCCCATCCAGAACACTGAAGCTTTCTTT
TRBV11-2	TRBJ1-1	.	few	CASSFPGGGNTEAFF	TGTGCCAGCAGCTTCCCGGGAGGGGGGAACACTGAAGCTTTCTTT
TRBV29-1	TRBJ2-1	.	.	CSAGTHYNEQFF	TGCAGCGCAGGGACACATTACAATGAGCAGTTCTTC
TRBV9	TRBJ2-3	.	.	CASSVVGGETDTQYF	TGTGCCAGCAGCGTAGTAGGTGGGGAAACAGATACGCAGTATTTT
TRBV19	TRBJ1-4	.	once	CASTTNEKLFF	TGTGCCAGTACAACTAATGAAAAACTGTTTTTT
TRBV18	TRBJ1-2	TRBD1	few	CASSPETGGNYGYTF	TGTGCCAGCTCACCAGAGACAGGGGGTAACTATGGCTACACCTTC
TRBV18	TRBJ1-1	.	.	CASSLARLNTEAFF	TGTGCCAGCTCATTGGCACGGCTGAACACTGAAGCTTTCTTT
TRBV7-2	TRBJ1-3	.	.	CASSLGQTGFSGNTIYF	TGTGCCAGCAGCTTAGGTCAGACGGGTTTCTCTGGAAACACCATATATTTT
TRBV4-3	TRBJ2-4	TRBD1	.	CASSQDSHRQGAQNIQYF	TGCGCCAGCAGCCAGGATTCCCACAGACAGGGGGCCCAAAACATTCAGTACTTC
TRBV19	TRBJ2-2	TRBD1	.	CASSPPTGVGTGELFF	TGTGCCAGTAGTCCTCCGACAGGGGTGGGTACCGGGGAGCTGTTTTTT
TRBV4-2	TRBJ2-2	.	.	CASSQENIAGELFF	TGTGCCAGCAGCCAAGAAAATATAGCCGGGGAGCTGTTTTTT
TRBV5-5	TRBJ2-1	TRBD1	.	CASLRDSSYNEQFF	TGTGCCAGTCTCCGGGACAGCTCCTACAATGAGCAGTTCTTC
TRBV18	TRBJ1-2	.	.	CASSPPGGPGYGYTF	TGTGCCAGCTCACCACCGGGGGGGCCAGGCTATGGCTACACCTTC
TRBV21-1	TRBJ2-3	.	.	CASGSGSWTDTQYF	TGTGCCAGCGGAAGCGGGTCCTGGACAGATACGCAGTATTTT
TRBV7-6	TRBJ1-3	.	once	CASSLGSPSSGNTIYF	TGTGCCAGCAGCTTAGGGTCTCCGAGCTCTGGAAACACCATATATTTT
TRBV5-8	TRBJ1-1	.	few	CASSLVGTMNTEAFF	TGTGCCAGCAGCTTGGTGGGTACAATGAACACTGAAGCTTTCTTT
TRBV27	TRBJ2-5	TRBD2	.	CASSLIPSGGQETQYF	TGTGCCAGCAGTTTAATTCCTAGCGGGGGCCAAGAGACCCAGTACTTC
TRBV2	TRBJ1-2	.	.	CASSLGPGYGYTF	TGTGCCAGCAGTTTAGGACCTGGCTATGGCTACACCTTC
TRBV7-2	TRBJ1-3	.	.	CASSLGPGYSGNTIYF	TGTGCCAGCAGCTTAGGCCCGGGTTACTCTGGAAACACCATATATTTT
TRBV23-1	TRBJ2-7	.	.	CAEGTLRDLF	TGCGCCGAGGGGACTCTCCGCGACCTCTTC
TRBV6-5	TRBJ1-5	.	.	CASSWGRDSNQPQHF	TGTGCCAGCAGTTGGGGACGGGACTCCAATCAGCCCCAGCATTTT
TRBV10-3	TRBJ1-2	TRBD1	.	CAISDSTGTGGYGYTF	TGTGCCATCAGTGACTCAACCGGGACAGGGGGATATGGCTACACCTTC
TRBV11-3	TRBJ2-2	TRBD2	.	CASSSHPLAGAGGELFF	TGTGCCAGCAGCTCCCATCCACTAGCGGGAGCGGGCGGGGAGCTGTTTTTT
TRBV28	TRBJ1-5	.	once	CASSLSLWSYQPQHF	TGTGCCAGCAGTTTGTCTCTGTGGTCCTATCAGCCCCAGCATTTT
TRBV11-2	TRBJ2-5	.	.	CASSPRSARETQYF	TGTGCCAGCAGCCCAAGGTCCGCCAGGGAGACCCAGTACTTC
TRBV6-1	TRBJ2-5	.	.	CASSTQGGQETQYF	TGTGCCAGCAGTACGCAGGGGGGGCAAGAGACCCAGTACTTC
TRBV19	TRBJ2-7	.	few	CASSPGLTYEQYF	TGTGCCAGTAGCCCGGGGCTGACCTACGAGCAGTACTTC
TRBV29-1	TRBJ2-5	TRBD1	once	CSVRGGLNLLYQETQYF	TGCAGCGTCCGAGGGGGCTTGAACCTTCTGTACCAAGAGACCCAGTACTTC
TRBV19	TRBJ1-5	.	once	CASSIIDQPQHF	TGTGCCAGTAGTATTATCGATCAGCCCCAGCATTTT
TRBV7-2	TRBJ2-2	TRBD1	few	CASSLTLTGAGELFF	TGTGCCAGCAGCTTAACGTTGACAGGGGCCGGGGAGCTGTTTTTT
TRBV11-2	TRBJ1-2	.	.	CASSLEINYGYTF	TGTGCCAGCAGCTTAGAAATTAACTATGGCTACACCTTC
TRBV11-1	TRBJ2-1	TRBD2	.	CASSRLAGGYNEQFF	TGTGCCAGCAGCCGACTAGCGGGAGGTTACAATGAGCAGTTCTTC
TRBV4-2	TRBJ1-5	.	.	CASSQVSGQAHQPQHF	TGTGCCAGCAGCCAAGTTTCGGGGCAGGCCCATCAGCCCCAGCATTTT
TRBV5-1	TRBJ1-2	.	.	CASSLTKRGGYTF	TGCGCCAGCAGCTTGACAAAAAGGGGTGGCTACACCTTC
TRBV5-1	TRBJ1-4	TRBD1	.	CASKGRTGGIEKLFF	TGCGCCAGCAAAGGAAGGACAGGGGGTATTGAAAAACTGTTTTTT
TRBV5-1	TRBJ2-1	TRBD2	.	CASSLGGLAGVDEQFF	TGCGCCAGCAGCTTGGGGGGACTAGCGGGAGTAGATGAGCAGTTCTTC
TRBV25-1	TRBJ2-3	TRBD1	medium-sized	CASSETGGPVDLDTQYF	TGTGCCAGCAGTGAAACAGGGGGCCCAGTAGATCTAGATACGCAGTATTTT
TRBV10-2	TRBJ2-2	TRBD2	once	CASSESLAGGSGELFF	TGCGCCAGCAGTGAGTCGCTAGCGGGGGGCAGCGGGGAGCTGTTTTTT
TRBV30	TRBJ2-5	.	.	CAWSVQETQYF	TGTGCCTGGAGTGTACAAGAGACCCAGTACTTC
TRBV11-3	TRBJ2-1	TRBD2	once	CASSLAGGNNEQFF	TGTGCCAGCAGCTTAGCGGGGGGTAACAATGAGCAGTTCTTC
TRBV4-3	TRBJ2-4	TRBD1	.	CASSQLQLRQGQRNIQYF	TGCGCCAGCAGCCAGCTCCAGTTAAGACAGGGCCAACGAAACATTCAGTACTTC
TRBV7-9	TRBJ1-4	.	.	CASSPQGRPNEKLFF	TGTGCCAGCAGCCCCCAGGGGAGGCCTAATGAAAAACTGTTTTTT
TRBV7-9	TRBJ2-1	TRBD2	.	CASRAGTSNVEQFF	TGTGCCAGCAGGGCCGGGACTAGCAACGTTGAGCAGTTCTTC